These T cell receptor beta chains were read from a single sample in a study of blood T cell repertoires in COVID-19. TCRdb keeps only in-frame clones here, not all; method: immunoSEQ multiplex PCR. The sample contains about 220,000 clones, over 70% of which appear only once. Sequencing was carried out using peripheral blood. The source is a woman in her fifties or sixties with acute or convalescent COVID-19. Each CDR3 is given with its conserved first and last residue. Size values are once, few and many counts, or a class for expanded clones, and some rows have none.

size,J,V,CDR3
.,TRBJ2-2,TRBV28,CASYGGYTGELFF
.,TRBJ1-2,TRBV7-7,CASRRPTGGNGYTF
.,TRBJ1-2,TRBV5-6,CASSLDGGTGNYGYTF
.,TRBJ2-7,TRBV14,CASSQSGTWVGHEQYF
.,TRBJ2-7,TRBV11-2,CASSLANPRGREQYF
.,TRBJ2-5,TRBV29-1,CSVGLAGGVQTQYF
.,TRBJ1-2,TRBV5-1,CASSLQGDIYLDGYTF
.,TRBJ1-2,TRBV19,CASSIKANYGYTF
.,TRBJ2-7,TRBV6-5,CASSYKTGLGYEQYF
.,TRBJ2-2,TRBV10-3,CAISGTGGAGELFF
.,TRBJ1-2,TRBV11-2,CASSLGTGDGYTF
few,TRBJ1-6,TRBV19,CASSPQDTKGLHF
.,TRBJ2-3,TRBV19,CASSHRVGTDTQYF
.,TRBJ2-7,TRBV7-9,CASSLGERTYEQYF
.,TRBJ1-2,TRBV15,CATSRDLQNYGYTF
.,TRBJ2-5,TRBV24-1,CATSDPRTSPGQETQYF
.,TRBJ2-7,TRBV15,CATSRVRERSSYEQYF
.,TRBJ2-5,TRBV10-3,CAISETWGGRGVETQYF
.,TRBJ2-3,TRBV14,CASSQEPGVRWADTQYF
few,TRBJ2-7,TRBV2,CASSTGQENHEQYF
once,TRBJ2-5,TRBV27,CASSPLHEETQYF
.,TRBJ2-5,TRBV3-1/TRBV3-2,CASSQLPPGLAGGRGETQYF
.,TRBJ2-3,TRBV7-9,CASSLQGGTDTQYF
.,TRBJ2-5,TRBV11-2,CASSLGLAGSQETQYF
.,TRBJ2-7,TRBV5-4,CASSFSGTGAEQYF
.,TRBJ2-5,TRBV18,CASSLSNQETQYF
.,TRBJ2-5,TRBV27,CASSERQQETQYF
.,TRBJ1-2,TRBV6-1,CASSEDRDKEGYTF
.,TRBJ2-5,TRBV11-2,CASSLLGGRETQYF
.,TRBJ1-2,TRBV6-5,CASTPWRTGGGGYTF
.,TRBJ1-6,TRBV7-2,CASSSGTGSSPLHF
.,TRBJ1-1,TRBV19,CASTRGGVETNEAFF
few,TRBJ2-1,TRBV19,CASSPGTRESLTYNEQFF
.,TRBJ1-1,TRBV2,CASSPGQRVEAFF
.,TRBJ2-3,TRBV5-5,CASSLSLAGGVDTQYF
.,TRBJ1-1,TRBV10-2,CASSDRTGGNTEAFF
.,TRBJ2-2,TRBV19,CASIPGFPNTGELFF
.,TRBJ2-7,TRBV13,CASSPQSGQGVYEQYF
.,TRBJ1-4,TRBV7-9,CASSLMGSSNEKLFF
.,TRBJ1-5,TRBV2,CASSEFNTIQPQHF
once,TRBJ1-5,TRBV6-5,CASRTGSNQPQHF
.,TRBJ1-5,TRBV11-2,CASSLMTGKGQPQHF
.,TRBJ2-6,TRBV18,CASSLTGAGGANVLTF
once,TRBJ1-3,TRBV5-1,CASSAGFPSGNTIYF
.,TRBJ2-1,TRBV3-1/TRBV3-2,CASTRGGAGSEQFF
.,TRBJ2-3,TRBV11-3,CASSLSGLATDTQYF
.,TRBJ2-3,TRBV4-1,CASSQGRSTDTQYF